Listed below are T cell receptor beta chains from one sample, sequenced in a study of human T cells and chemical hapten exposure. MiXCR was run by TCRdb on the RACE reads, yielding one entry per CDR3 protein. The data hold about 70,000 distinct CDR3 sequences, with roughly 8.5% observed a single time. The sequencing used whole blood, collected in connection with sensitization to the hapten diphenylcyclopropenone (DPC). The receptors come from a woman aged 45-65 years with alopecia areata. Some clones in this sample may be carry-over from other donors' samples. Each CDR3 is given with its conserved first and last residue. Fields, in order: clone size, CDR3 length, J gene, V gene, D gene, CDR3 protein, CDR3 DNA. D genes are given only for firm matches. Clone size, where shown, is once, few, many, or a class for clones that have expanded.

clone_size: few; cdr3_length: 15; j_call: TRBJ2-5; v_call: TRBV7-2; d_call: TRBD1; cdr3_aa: CASSPWTGSGETQYF; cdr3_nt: TGTGCCAGCAGCCCATGGACAGGTTCGGGAGAGACCCAGTACTTC
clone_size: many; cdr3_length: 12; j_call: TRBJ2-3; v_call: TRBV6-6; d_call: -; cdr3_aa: CASSLAEDTQYF; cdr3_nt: TGTGCCAGCAGTTTGGCCGAGGATACGCAGTATTTT
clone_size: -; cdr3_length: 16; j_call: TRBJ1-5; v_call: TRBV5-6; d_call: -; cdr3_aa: CASSLEAGAGNQPQHF; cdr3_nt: TGTGCCAGCAGCTTGGAAGCGGGGGCCGGCAATCAGCCCCAGCATTTT
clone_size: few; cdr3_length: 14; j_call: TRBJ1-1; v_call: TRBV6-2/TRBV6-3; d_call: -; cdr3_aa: CASSYSRGNTEAFF; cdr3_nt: TGTGCCAGCAGTTACTCCCGCGGGAACACTGAAGCTTTCTTT
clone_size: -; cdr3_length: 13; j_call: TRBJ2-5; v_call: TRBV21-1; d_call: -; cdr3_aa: CASSKERGKTQYF; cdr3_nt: TGTGCCAGCAGCAAAGAGAGGGGGAAGACCCAGTACTTC
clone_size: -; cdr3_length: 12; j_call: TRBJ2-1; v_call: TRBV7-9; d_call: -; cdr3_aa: CASSVWGDEQFF; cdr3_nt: TGTGCCAGCAGCGTATGGGGGGATGAGCAGTTCTTC
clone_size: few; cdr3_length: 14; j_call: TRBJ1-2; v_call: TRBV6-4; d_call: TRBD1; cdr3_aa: CASSGRQGADGYTF; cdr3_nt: TGTGCCAGCAGTGGGAGACAGGGGGCCGATGGCTACACCTTC
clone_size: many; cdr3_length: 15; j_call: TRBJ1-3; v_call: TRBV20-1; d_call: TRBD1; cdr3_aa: CSAGTGDRIGNTIYF; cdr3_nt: TGCAGTGCGGGCACAGGGGATCGAATAGGAAACACCATATATTTT
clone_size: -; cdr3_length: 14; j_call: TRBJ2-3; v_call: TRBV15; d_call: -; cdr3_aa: CATSRRGSTDTQYF; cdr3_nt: TGTGCCACCAGCAGGCGCGGGAGCACAGATACGCAGTATTTT
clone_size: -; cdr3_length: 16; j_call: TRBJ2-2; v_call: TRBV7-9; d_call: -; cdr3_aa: CASSWKGAGRTGELFF; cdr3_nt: TGTGCCAGCAGTTGGAAGGGGGCCGGGAGGACCGGGGAGCTGTTTTTT
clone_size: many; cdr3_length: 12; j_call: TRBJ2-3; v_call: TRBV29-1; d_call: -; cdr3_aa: CSVDLGADTQYF; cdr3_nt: TGCAGCGTTGACTTGGGGGCAGATACGCAGTATTTT
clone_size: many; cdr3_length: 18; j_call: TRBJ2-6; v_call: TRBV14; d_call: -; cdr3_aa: CASSAWAGRTAGANVLTF; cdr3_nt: TGTGCCAGCAGCGCTTGGGCAGGGCGAACCGCCGGGGCCAACGTCCTGACTTTC
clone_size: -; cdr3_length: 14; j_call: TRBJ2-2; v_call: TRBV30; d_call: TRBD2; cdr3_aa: CAWSPGGNTGELFF; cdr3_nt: TGTGCCTGGAGTCCGGGAGGAAACACCGGGGAGCTGTTTTTT
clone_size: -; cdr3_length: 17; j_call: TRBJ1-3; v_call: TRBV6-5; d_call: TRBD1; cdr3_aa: CASSYSTGGSSGNTIYF; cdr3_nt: TGTGCCAGCAGTTACTCGACAGGGGGTAGTTCTGGAAACACCATATATTTT
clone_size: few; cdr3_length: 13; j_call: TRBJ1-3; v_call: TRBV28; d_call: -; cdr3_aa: CASGAFSGNTIYF; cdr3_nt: TGTGCCTCAGGGGCGTTCTCTGGAAACACCATATATTTT
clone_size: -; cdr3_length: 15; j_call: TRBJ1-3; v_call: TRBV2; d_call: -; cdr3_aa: CASKSAAFSGNTIYF; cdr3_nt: TGTGCCAGCAAGTCGGCAGCTTTCTCTGGAAACACCATATATTTT